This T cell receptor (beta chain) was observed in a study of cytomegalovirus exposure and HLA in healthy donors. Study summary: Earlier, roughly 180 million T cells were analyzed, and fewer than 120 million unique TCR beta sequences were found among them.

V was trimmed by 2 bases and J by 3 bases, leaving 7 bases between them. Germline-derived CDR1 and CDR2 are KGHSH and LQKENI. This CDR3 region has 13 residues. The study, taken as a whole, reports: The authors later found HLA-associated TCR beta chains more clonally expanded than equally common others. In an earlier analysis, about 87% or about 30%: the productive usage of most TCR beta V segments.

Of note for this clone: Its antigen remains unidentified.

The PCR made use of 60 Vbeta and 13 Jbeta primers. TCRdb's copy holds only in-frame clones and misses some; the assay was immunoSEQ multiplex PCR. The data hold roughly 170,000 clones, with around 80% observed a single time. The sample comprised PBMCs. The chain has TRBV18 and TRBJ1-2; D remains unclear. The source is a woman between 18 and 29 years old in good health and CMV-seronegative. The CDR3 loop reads CASSPSGDYGYTF. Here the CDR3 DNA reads TGTGCCAGCTCACCATCGGGAGACTATGGCTACACCTTC.